Following are 3 T cell receptor beta chains from one sample sequenced in a study of cytomegalovirus exposure and HLA in healthy donors. The table came from immunoSEQ multiplex PCR; TCRdb's copy has only in-frame clones and leaves some out. The sample holds around 120,000 clones, 86% seen once. The sequenced sample was PBMCs. These TCRs come from a man younger than 30 in good health and CMV-seronegative.

This clone was counted once. V and J are TRBV15 and TRBJ1-6; D perhaps matches TRBD1 (6 bases). Deletions cut 1 base from V and 6 bases from J, with 13 bases between. This CDR3 region has 16 residues. Germline lookup yields CDR1 LNHNV and CDR2 YYDKDF (reference sequence). As DNA, the CDR3 is TGTGCCACCAGCAGAGTTGTGACAGGTGCTAATTCACCCCTCCACTTT. The encoded protein is CATSRVVTGANSPLHF.

V usage is TRBV5-1 and J usage is TRBJ2-2; 7 bases are a match to TRBD2. Germline CDR1 is SGHRS and CDR2 is YFSETQ. This CDR3 has 15 residues. With 4 bases clipped from V and 7 bases from J, the junction kept 10 bases outside the gene matches. Here the CDR3 DNA reads TGCGCCAGCAGCGTATCTGTAGGACTAGTCGGGGAGCTGTTTTTT. It encodes CASSVSVGLVGELFF.

This clone has only a few counts. The chain uses TRBV6-5 and TRBJ2-5; 9 bases line up with TRBD2. Germline CDR1 MNHEY, CDR2 SVGAGI. V trimming: 6 bases; J trimming: 8 bases; junction bases outside the gene matches: 10. The CDR3 contains 14 residues. In DNA, the CDR3 is TGTGCCAGCAGGATTAGCGGGAGTCTTAAAACCCAGTACTTC. This encodes CASRISGSLKTQYF.